This passage covers 31 T cell receptor beta chains from one sample sequenced in a study of cytomegalovirus exposure and HLA in healthy donors. The PCR made use of 60 Vbeta and 13 Jbeta primers. TCRdb's table, derived via immunoSEQ multiplex PCR, lists solely in-frame clones and lacks some. The sample includes under 200,000 clones, 82% of them seen just once. The sequencing sample was made of PBMCs. The receptor source for this set is a male donor in good health and CMV-seropositive.

Remarks on this clone: This same CDR3 is encoded by further DNA sequences in the sample. This rearrangement joins TRBV9 to TRBJ2-3, with a weak D call TRBD2 (6 bases). Between the trimmed V and J ends, which lost 0 bases and 0 bases, there was a span of 8 bases. The CDR3 extends over 15 amino acids. Germline loops: CDR1 SGDLS, CDR2 YYNGEE. CDR3 sequence (DNA): TGTGCCAGCAGCGTAGGTCGGGGGAGCACAGATACGCAGTATTTT. Its protein product is CASSVGRGSTDTQYF.

There are a few counts of this clone. The rearrangement joins TRBV28 to TRBJ1-4; 7 positions match TRBD1. This CDR3 is 12 amino acids long. V gave up 4 bases and J gave up 7 bases; unmatched junction bases: 0. Germline CDR1 reads MDHEN; CDR2 reads SYDVKM. This CDR3 reads CASSSGGEKLFF. The CDR3 DNA sequence: TGTGCCAGCAGTTCAGGGGGTGAAAAACTGTTTTTT.

The V gene is TRBV10-3, the J gene TRBJ1-1; 7 nucleotides align to TRBD1. Germline CDR1 reads ENHRY; CDR2 reads SYGVKD. This CDR3 is built from 12 residues. The trim removed 11 bases at V and 1 base at J, leaving 4 bases unmatched. The CDR3 DNA follows: TGTGCCTGTCGACAGGGGAACACTGAAGCTTTCTTT. Its translation is CACRQGNTEAFF.

The chain combines TRBV10-2 with TRBJ1-2; unclear D gene. This CDR3 is built from 13 residues. Germline CDR1 and CDR2: WSHSY and SAAADI. V shed 2 bases and J shed 6 bases, with 10 bases lying between them. CDR3 protein: CASSEIGEDGYTF. The CDR3 DNA sequence: TGCGCCAGCAGTGAGATTGGAGAGGATGGCTACACCTTC.

This clone was seen only once. The chain couples TRBV18 to TRBJ2-3; tentatively, D is TRBD2 (6 bases). Germline V lookup: CDR1 KGHSH, CDR2 LQKENI. This CDR3 has 16 residues. Trimming removed 6 bases from V and 0 bases from J, with 16 bases in between. The CDR3 spells CASSPSLATSTDTQYF. In DNA form, the CDR3 reads TGTGCCAGCTCGCCCAGTCTAGCGACTAGCACAGATACGCAGTATTTT.

The rearrangement links TRBV27 to TRBJ2-7; 11 bases match TRBD1. V lost 6 bases and J lost 4; bases outside the gene matches: 8. Germline CDR1 MNHEY, CDR2 SMNVEV (reference sequence). This CDR3 has 15 amino acids. The CDR3 protein is CASSLTDRGLYEQYF. CDR3 sequence (DNA): TGTGCCAGCAGCCTAACGGACAGGGGGCTATACGAGCAGTACTTC.

The chain uses TRBV6-1 and TRBJ1-2, with 7 nucleotides matching TRBD1. Per germline, CDR1 MNHNS and CDR2 SASEGT. Trimming at V came to 2 bases and at J to 6 bases, leaving 3 bases not matched to a gene. The CDR3 consists of 13 residues. Here the CDR3 reads CASSEWDRNGYTF. The CDR3 DNA reads as TGTGCCAGCAGTGAATGGGACAGAAATGGCTACACCTTC.

The rearrangement links TRBV4-3 to TRBJ1-1, with unresolved D. The CDR3 extends over 13 amino acids. V shed 2 bases and J shed 5 bases, with 9 bases lying between them. The V gene's germline CDR1 is LGHNA and CDR2 YSLEER. The CDR3 nucleotides are TGCGCCAGCAGCCAAAGCGGTGGGACTGAAGCTTTCTTT. Its translation: CASSQSGGTEAFF.

The chain joins TRBV7-8 to TRBJ2-4; TRBD2 aligns across 9 bases. The CDR3 totals 20 residues. Losses at the gene ends were 1 base for V and 1 base for J; bases not matched to a gene: 14. The germline V gene has CDR1 SGHVS and CDR2 FQNEAQ. This chain's CDR3 is CASSLVTSGLSQYAKNIQYF. In nucleotides, the CDR3 is TGTGCCAGCAGCTTAGTAACTAGCGGGCTCTCCCAATACGCCAAAAACATTCAGTACTTC.

This chain links TRBV7-9 with TRBJ1-2; D remains ambiguous. The CDR3 loop spans 13 amino acids. Trimming removed 4 bases from V and 4 bases from J, with 10 bases in between. Germline V lookup: CDR1 SEHNR, CDR2 FQNEAQ (reference sequence). DNA of the CDR3: TGTGCCAGCAGCTCCGAGGCCATCTATGGCTACACCTTC. This gives the protein CASSSEAIYGYTF.

This rearrangement joins TRBV30 to TRBJ1-3, with no clear D. This CDR3 contains 12 residues. V lost 5 bases, J lost 4 bases, and 9 bases lay in between. Per germline, CDR1 GTSNPN and CDR2 SVGIG (reference sequence). CDR3 bases: TGTGCCTGGGGCTTTGCCGGAAACACCATATATTTT. Amino acid sequence: CAWGFAGNTIYF. Drawing the rest from reference TRBV30 and TRBJ1-3, the complete variable domain is SQTIHQWPATLVQPVGSPLSLECTVEGTSNPNLYWYRQAAGRGLQLLFYSVGIGQISSEVPQNLSASRPQDRQFILSSKKLLLSDSGFYLCAWGFAGNTIYFGEGSWLTVV.

CDR3 in DNA: TGCAGCGTTGCCAGAAGCTCTGGAAACACCATATATTTT. Its protein is CSVARSSGNTIYF. This chain uses TRBV29-1 with TRBJ1-3; D unresolved. The CDR3 consists of 13 residues. V lost 4 bases and J 0 bases, leaving 7 bases between the germline ends. Germline V CDR1 and CDR2: SQVTM, ANQGSEA. The entire variable domain, with the rest obtained from reference TRBV29-1 and TRBJ1-3, is as follows: SAVISQKPSRDICQRGTSLTIQCQVDSQVTMMFWYRQQPGQSLTLIATANQGSEATYESGFVIDKFPISRPNLTFSTLTVSNMSPEDSSIYLCSVARSSGNTIYFGEGSWLTVV.

This clone was observed a single time. The J gene is TRBJ1-4, the V gene TRBV18; D perhaps matches TRBD1 (6 bases). CDR3 size: 14 residues. V shed 3 bases and J shed 12 bases, with 17 bases lying between them. Germline assignment: CDR1 KGHSH and CDR2 LQKENI. The CDR3 DNA follows: TGTGCCAGCTCACCTGAAAGCTGGGGGGGCGAACTGTTTTTT. Its protein product is CASSPESWGGELFF.

The V call is TRBV4-3, the J call TRBJ2-3; no reliable D call. Germline loops: CDR1 LGHNA, CDR2 YSLEER. The CDR3 totals 14 residues. The germline V and J ends were trimmed by 0 bases and 3 bases, with 7 bases remaining between them. The CDR3 region has the DNA TGCGCCAGCAGCCAAGATGTCGGGACAGATACGCAGTATTTT. Its translation is CASSQDVGTDTQYF.

This rearrangement joins TRBV19 to TRBJ1-6, with 7 bases aligning to TRBD1. This CDR3 region has 15 residues. In germline, CDR1 is LNHDA, CDR2 SQIVND (reference sequence). Germline trimming cut 5 bases from V and 7 bases from J; bases unmatched to any gene: 8. This CDR3 reads CASSPRAGGNSPLHF. CDR3 nucleotides: TGTGCCAGTAGTCCCCGGGCAGGGGGGAATTCACCCCTCCACTTT.

This chain links TRBV6-1 with TRBJ1-4; possible D gene TRBD1, 5 bases. The V end lost 3 bases, the J end lost 8 bases, and 10 bases lay between the germline ends. Per the germline V gene, CDR1 is MNHNS and CDR2 is SASEGT. The CDR3 is 13 residues long. Written as DNA, the CDR3 is TGTGCCAGCAGTGACAGGGAAGGGGAAAAACTGTTTTTT. Translated: CASSDREGEKLFF.

The rearrangement joins TRBV7-2 to TRBJ1-2; TRBD1 matches 7 bases. Germline CDR1 SGHTA, CDR2 FQGNSA. V lost 6 bases, J lost 8 bases, and 6 bases stayed unmatched. The CDR3 loop spans 12 amino acids. This chain's CDR3 is CASSLQGPGYTF. The CDR3 DNA reads TGTGCCAGCAGTTTACAGGGGCCGGGCTACACCTTC.

The chain couples TRBV4-1 to TRBJ2-7; D is perhaps TRBD1 (6 bases). Per germline, CDR1 MGHRA and CDR2 YSYEKL. CDR3 length: 18 residues. Trimming left V 4 bases short and J 4 bases short, with 26 bases between. CDR3 in DNA: TGCGCCAGCAGCCCCGCTGGGTTGTCGGGTACAGGGCCTTACGAGCAGTACTTC. Residues: CASSPAGLSGTGPYEQYF.

This chain uses TRBV6-5 with TRBJ2-7; 9 bases align to TRBD1. Per the germline V gene, CDR1 is MNHEY and CDR2 is SVGAGI. Trimming removed 0 bases from V and 3 bases from J; junction bases left unmatched: 0. This CDR3 is built from 14 residues. DNA for the CDR3: TGTGCCAGCAGTTACTCGACAGGGGGCTACGAGCAGTACTTC. Translation: CASSYSTGGYEQYF.

Comment on this clone: Since the CDR3 does not end with the conserved phenylalanine or tryptophan, this likely comes from a read error. This chain links TRBV6-1 with TRBJ1-2; TRBD1 agrees at 9 bases. This CDR3 has 14 residues. CDR1 is MNHNS and CDR2 is SASEGT in the germline V gene. J lost 8 bases, V lost 3 bases, and 7 bases had no gene match. CDR3 nucleotide sequence: TGTGCCAGCAGTGATGGATGGACAGGGGTAGGCTACACCCTC. Its protein is CASSDGWTGVGYTL.

J is TRBJ1-5 and V is TRBV7-2; TRBD1 is a possible D gene (5 bases). The V end was cut by 1 base, the J end by 2 bases, with 6 bases between. CDR3 length equals 14 residues. Germline lookup yields CDR1 SGHTA and CDR2 FQGNSA. The CDR3 protein is CASSLGGGNQPQHF. The CDR3 nucleotides are TGTGCCAGCAGCTTAGGGGGCGGCAATCAGCCCCAGCATTTT. Supplemented by reference TRBV7-2 and TRBJ1-5, the full variable domain reads GAGVSQSPSNKVTEKGKDVELRCDPISGHTALYWYRQSLGQGLEFLIYFQGNSAPDKSGLPSDRFSAERTGGSVSTLTIQRTQQEDSAVYLCASSLGGGNQPQHFGDGTRLSIL.

The genes are TRBV18 and TRBJ2-7; 11 bases map to TRBD2. The CDR3 totals 15 residues. V shed 4 bases, J shed 2 bases, and the junction held 4 bases outside the gene matches. Germline assignment: CDR1 KGHSH and CDR2 LQKENI. Here the CDR3 reads CASSLTSGGAYEQYF. In DNA, the CDR3 is TGTGCCAGCTCACTAACTAGCGGGGGTGCCTACGAGCAGTACTTC. Filled out from reference TRBV18 and TRBJ2-7, the complete variable domain reads NAGVMQNPRHLVRRRGQEARLRCSPMKGHSHVYWYRQLPEEGLKFMVYLQKENIIDESGMPKERFSAEFPKEGPSILRIQQVVRGDSAAYFCASSLTSGGAYEQYFGPGTRLTVT.

The rearrangement uses TRBV19 and TRBJ2-7; TRBD1 matches at 9 bases. CDR3 length: 14 amino acids. The V gene end was trimmed by 4 bases and the J gene end by 4 bases; junction bases not matched to a gene: 5. Germline V CDR1 and CDR2: LNHDA, SQIVND (reference sequence). CDR3 amino acids: CASSTTGGPYEQYF. CDR3 nucleotide sequence: TGTGCCAGTAGTACAACAGGGGGCCCTTACGAGCAGTACTTC.

This clone was recorded only once. Different DNA sequences within this sample yield the same CDR3. The J gene is TRBJ1-6, the V gene TRBV7-8; D is undetermined. CDR3 length: 15 amino acids. The V end lost 6 bases, the J end lost 5 bases, and 14 bases lay between the germline ends. CDR1 and CDR2 from the germline V gene are SGHVS and FQNEAQ. CDR3: CASSPPDWNNSPLHF. The CDR3 coding sequence is TGTGCCAGCAGTCCTCCGGACTGGAATAATTCACCCCTCCACTTT. The full variable domain, with the rest looked up from reference TRBV7-8 and TRBJ1-6, is GAGVSQSPRYKVAKRGQDVALRCDPISGHVSLFWYQQALGQGPEFLTYFQNEAQLDKSGLPSDRFFAERPEGSVSTLKIQRTQQEDSAVYLCASSPPDWNNSPLHFGNGTRLTVT.

The chain uses TRBV4-1 and TRBJ1-1, with D perhaps matching TRBD1 (5 bases). CDR1 MGHRA and CDR2 YSYEKL come from the germline V gene. Trimming took 1 base from V and 2 from J, leaving 20 bases between them. This CDR3 contains 18 residues. The CDR3 nucleotides read TGCGCCAGCAGCCAAGCCCGAACCTCAACAGGAATTAACACTGAAGCTTTCTTT. Translated, it gives CASSQARTSTGINTEAFF.

This clone was observed a single time. The chain uses TRBV7-9 and TRBJ2-1; 7 bases match TRBD2. V lost 6 bases and J lost 4; bases outside the gene matches: 18. Germline lookup yields CDR1 SEHNR and CDR2 FQNEAQ (reference sequence). The CDR3 spans 18 residues. The CDR3, as DNA: TGTGCCAGCAGTTCCTCCGTTGGCGGGAGACCTCCTTACAATGAGCAGTTCTTC. Its translation: CASSSSVGGRPPYNEQFF.

This chain joins TRBV5-1 and TRBJ1-5; 8 bases align to TRBD1. Trimming took 3 bases from V and 6 from J; bases not matched to a gene: 5. The length of the CDR3 is 14 residues. The germline CDR1 and CDR2 sequences are SGHRS and YFSETQ. CDR3 region: CASSSGQGGQPQHF. As DNA, the CDR3 is TGCGCCAGCAGCTCCGGACAGGGCGGTCAGCCCCAGCATTTT.

The chain uses TRBV4-3 and TRBJ2-2; TRBD2 aligns across 7 bases. The germline V gene has CDR1 LGHNA and CDR2 YSLEER. This CDR3 has 14 amino acids. J was trimmed by 7 bases and V by 3 bases; bases with no gene match: 5. CDR3 in amino acids: CASSHDPGGGELFF. Written as DNA, the CDR3 is TGCGCCAGCAGCCACGATCCGGGGGGCGGGGAGCTGTTTTTT.

The chain joins TRBV18 to TRBJ2-5; D unclear. V lost 0 bases to trimming and J lost 2 bases, with 7 bases between them. The CDR3 consists of 14 residues. The germline CDR1 and CDR2 sequences are KGHSH and LQKENI. The CDR3 protein is CASSPPSRQETQYF. DNA of the CDR3: TGTGCCAGCTCACCACCTAGTCGGCAAGAGACCCAGTACTTC. Using reference TRBV18 and TRBJ2-5 for the parts outside the CDR3, the full variable domain is NAGVMQNPRHLVRRRGQEARLRCSPMKGHSHVYWYRQLPEEGLKFMVYLQKENIIDESGMPKERFSAEFPKEGPSILRIQQVVRGDSAAYFCASSPPSRQETQYFGPGTRLLVL.

V gene TRBV29-1 combines with J gene TRBJ2-2; D uncertain. This CDR3 is 15 amino acids long. V was trimmed by 2 bases and J by 4 bases, leaving 14 bases between them. CDR1 is SQVTM, CDR2 ANQGSEA, per germline. Here the CDR3 reads CSVEIRGRTTGELFF. The CDR3 DNA reads as TGCAGCGTTGAAATTCGTGGCAGAACCACCGGGGAGCTGTTTTTT.

This clone showed up just a few times. This chain links TRBV19 with TRBJ1-2; D not certain. The CDR3 totals 13 residues. V shed 6 bases and J shed 6 bases, with 14 bases lying between them. Germline CDR1 is LNHDA and CDR2 is SQIVND (reference sequence). The CDR3 bases are TGTGCCAGTAGGTACAGTCCATTGGATGGCTACACCTTC. Its protein is CASRYSPLDGYTF.